Listed here are 23 T cell receptor beta chains from one sample, sequenced in a study of response to subunit inactivated influenza vaccine (dated by TCRdb to the late 2010s). Libraries came from RT-PCR. For sequencing, an Illumina HiSeq 2500 was employed. TCRdb reanalyzed the raw reads on its own, using fastp at Q25 for trimming and MiXCR for clone calling, and kept in-frame beta chains. Each entry is one CDR3 protein sequence, shown with its most common DNA and genes. The sample has under 800,000 distinct CDR3 sequences on record, about 15% of them singletons. Clones ranked in the top ten supply around 6.5% of the sample. The sequenced sample was PBMCs from blood, obtained approximately 15 days before vaccination. These receptors originate from a man in his fifties who received an inactivated influenza vaccine. Donor details come from another sample of the same person, matched by shared clones.

The sample holds many counts of this clonotype. The chain couples TRBV6-2 or TRBV6-3 to TRBJ1-1; D unresolved. Trimming cost V 0 bases and J 6 bases, with 8 bases left between them. The CDR3 has 13 residues. The germline V gene encodes CDR1 MNHEY and CDR2 SVGEGT. The CDR3 nucleotides read TGTGCCAGCAGTTACTCGGGGATCCCTGAAGCTTTCTTT. Amino acids: CASSYSGIPEAFF.

This clonotype was observed many times. The chain is built from TRBV18 and TRBJ2-5, with 8 bases matching TRBD1. The V gene's germline CDR1 is KGHSH and CDR2 LQKENI. The CDR3 runs 15 residues. Trimming took 5 bases from V and 4 from J; bases not matched to a gene: 9. The CDR3 is CASSVNQGAGETQYF. The DNA for the CDR3 is TGTGCCAGCTCAGTAAACCAGGGGGCCGGAGAGACCCAGTACTTC.

V and J are TRBV6-2 or TRBV6-3 and TRBJ2-5; D may be TRBD2 (6 bases). Deletions cut 5 bases from V and 1 base from J, with 17 bases between. This CDR3 contains 16 residues. Germline lookup yields CDR1 MNHEY and CDR2 SVGEGT. The CDR3 region is CASSRWRGALQETQYF. CDR3 bases: TGTGCCAGCAGTAGGTGGCGGGGCGCCCTCCAAGAGACCCAGTACTTC.

This clonotype showed up just once. The J gene is TRBJ2-7, the V gene TRBV6-5, with 8 bases lining up with TRBD2. The junction had 5 bases not matched to a gene; V was cut back by 2 bases and J by 2 bases. The CDR3 consists of 15 residues. Germline values: CDR1 MNHEY, CDR2 SVGAGI. CDR3 amino acids: CASSYQSGSPYEQYF. The CDR3 nucleotides are TGTGCCAGCAGTTACCAGAGCGGGAGCCCCTACGAGCAGTACTTC.

The V call is TRBV4-3, the J call TRBJ1-2; the match to TRBD1 covers 7 bases. The V segment lost 2 bases and the J segment 8 bases; nucleotides outside the gene matches: 14. The length of the CDR3 is 16 residues. Germline assignment: CDR1 LGHNA and CDR2 YSLEER. CDR3: CASSQRGRGGGKGYTF. The CDR3 DNA reads TGCGCCAGCAGCCAACGGGGTCGTGGAGGGGGCAAAGGCTACACCTTC.

The V call is TRBV11-3, the J call TRBJ2-2, with 8 bases lining up with TRBD1. Losses at the gene ends were 5 bases for V and 1 base for J; bases not matched to a gene: 3. Germline CDR1 and CDR2: SGHNT and YENEEA. This CDR3 contains 15 residues. CDR3 sequence reads: CASSRGTGNTGELFF. DNA of the CDR3: TGTGCCAGCAGCCGCGGGACAGGGAACACCGGGGAGCTGTTTTTT.

The V and J genes are TRBV4-3 and TRBJ1-5; D is uncertain. With 4 bases removed from V and 2 bases from J, the gap between germline ends came to 15 bases. The CDR3 totals 16 residues. Per germline, CDR1 LGHNA and CDR2 YSLEER. CDR3 protein: CASSPSNFGGNQPQHF. The CDR3 DNA is TGCGCCAGCAGCCCCAGTAATTTCGGAGGCAATCAGCCCCAGCATTTT.

The chain uses TRBV4-2 and TRBJ2-4; D perhaps matches TRBD1 (5 bases). Looked up from germline, CDR1 is LGHNA and CDR2 is YNFKEQ. V gave up 7 bases and J gave up 11 bases, with 27 bases separating them. The CDR3 extends over 16 amino acids. Here the CDR3 reads CASTPEAGPTHSVQYF. CDR3 coding DNA: TGTGCCAGCACGCCCGAGGCAGGGCCCACCCACTCGGTTCAGTACTTC.

The chain links TRBV20-1 to TRBJ1-1, with a tentative D call TRBD1 (5 bases). This CDR3 is 15 amino acids long. V shed 0 bases and J shed 5 bases, with 16 bases lying between them. Per germline, CDR1 DFQATT and CDR2 SNEGSKA (reference sequence). The CDR3 DNA reads TGCAGTGCTAGAGACCCGGGCAGGGCGGTTACTGAAGCTTTCTTT. Translated, it gives CSARDPGRAVTEAFF.

This clonotype has at least ten counts. The V gene is TRBV28, the J gene TRBJ2-7; 7 positions agree with TRBD1. The CDR3 sequence is 12 residues long. V gave up 5 bases and J gave up 7 bases; unmatched junction bases: 5. CDR1 and CDR2 (germline): MDHEN, SYDVKM. The CDR3 sequence is CASSTQGREQYF. The CDR3 DNA follows: TGTGCCAGCAGTACACAGGGGCGAGAGCAGTACTTC.

The rearrangement joins TRBV11-2 to TRBJ2-1, with D maybe TRBD2 (6 bases). The CDR3 loop spans 16 amino acids. The ends were cut back, 2 bases at V and 11 bases at J, with 22 bases in the middle. CDR1 and CDR2 from the germline V gene are SGHAT and FQNNGV. CDR3: CASSLILADAGGKQFF. The CDR3 DNA sequence: TGTGCCAGCAGCTTAATCCTTGCGGACGCAGGCGGGAAGCAGTTCTTC.

This clonotype has a handful of counts. The chain has TRBV29-1 and TRBJ2-3, with D maybe TRBD1 (5 bases). The ends were cut back, 3 bases at V and 2 bases at J, with 9 bases in the middle. There are 13 residues in the CDR3. Germline V gene sequence: CDR1 SQVTM, CDR2 ANQGSEA. Here the CDR3 reads CSVEQGHTDTQYF. The CDR3 DNA is TGCAGCGTTGAGCAGGGTCACACAGATACGCAGTATTTT.

This chain joins TRBV27 and TRBJ2-6; D not certain. With 0 bases removed from V and 0 bases from J, the gap between germline ends came to 6 bases. The CDR3 spans 16 residues. Germline V gene lookup returns CDR1 MNHEY and CDR2 SMNVEV (reference sequence). CDR3 in DNA: TGTGCCAGCAGTTTATCCACATACTCTGGGGCCAACGTCCTGACTTTC. Translated: CASSLSTYSGANVLTF.

The J gene is TRBJ1-1, the V gene TRBV15; no firm D call. The CDR3 covers 15 residues. Germline-derived CDR1 and CDR2 are LNHNV and YYDKDF (reference sequence). Deletions cut 0 bases from V and 2 bases from J, with 10 bases between. CDR3 residues: CATSRDVGLNTEAFF. In DNA form, the CDR3 reads TGTGCCACCAGCAGAGATGTAGGGCTCAACACTGAAGCTTTCTTT. Looking up the rest from reference TRBV15 and TRBJ1-1 gives the full variable domain: DAMVIQNPRYQVTQFGKPVTLSCSQTLNHNVMYWYQQKSSQAPKLLFHYYDKDFNNEADTPDNFQSRRPNTSFCFLDIRSPGLGDTAMYLCATSRDVGLNTEAFFGQGTRLTVV.

This clonotype came up a few times. The chain has TRBV5-1 and TRBJ1-1; D might be TRBD1 (6 bases). Trimming cost V 1 base and J 6 bases, with 10 bases left between them. The germline V gene has CDR1 SGHRS and CDR2 YFSETQ. This CDR3 is built from 13 residues. In DNA, the CDR3 is TGCGCCAGCAGCTTGAAAGGGGGGCCTGAAGCTTTCTTT. Residues: CASSLKGGPEAFF. Based on the CDR3 plus reference TRBV5-1 and TRBJ1-1, the full variable domain is KAGVTQTPRYLIKTRGQQVTLSCSPISGHRSVSWYQQTPGQGLQFLFEYFSETQRNKGNFPGRFSGRQFSNSRSEMNVSTLELGDSALYLCASSLKGGPEAFFGQGTRLTVV.

This clonotype was picked up many times. The chain is built from TRBV19 and TRBJ2-1, with D hard to call. Trimming pared 3 bases from V and 2 bases from J, leaving 14 bases between. CDR1 and CDR2 from the germline V gene are LNHDA and SQIVND (reference sequence). The CDR3 is 16 amino acids. This CDR3 reads CASSITAKGAYNEQFF. CDR3 in DNA: TGTGCCAGTAGTATCACGGCGAAGGGCGCCTACAATGAGCAGTTCTTC. The complete variable domain, with remaining parts taken from reference TRBV19 and TRBJ2-1, reads DGGITQSPKYLFRKEGQNVTLSCEQNLNHDAMYWYRQDPGQGLRLIYYSQIVNDFQKGDIAEGYSVSREKKESFPLTVTSAQKNPTAFYLCASSITAKGAYNEQFFGPGTRLTVL.

This clonotype was picked up a small number of times. The CDR3: CASSQPDRDGNTIYF. CDR3 nucleotides: TGCGCCAGCAGCCAACCAGACAGGGACGGAAACACCATATATTTT. V and J are TRBV4-1 and TRBJ1-3; 7 nucleotides line up with TRBD1. The V gene end was trimmed by 2 bases and the J gene end by 4 bases; junction bases not matched to a gene: 5. Germline loops: CDR1 MGHRA, CDR2 YSYEKL. The CDR3 covers 15 residues.

This clonotype came up a few times. V and J are TRBV3-1 and TRBJ2-1; 9 bases line up with TRBD2. The V gene's germline CDR1 is LGHDT and CDR2 YNNKEL (reference sequence). The CDR3 has 16 amino acids. V dropped 5 bases and J dropped 2; count of bases not matched to a gene: 7. The CDR3 DNA reads as TGTGCCAGCAGCGGGCATACTAGCGGGCCCTACAATGAGCAGTTCTTC. This encodes CASSGHTSGPYNEQFF.

This clonotype has a handful of counts. The chain uses TRBV5-1 and TRBJ1-1; 8 positions agree with TRBD1. The CDR3 length is 14 residues. The trim removed 4 bases at V and 4 bases at J, leaving 6 bases unmatched. Germline V gene sequence: CDR1 SGHRS, CDR2 YFSETQ. The CDR3 sequence is CASSGRTGGTEAFF. The CDR3 bases are TGCGCCAGCAGCGGCCGAACAGGGGGCACTGAAGCTTTCTTT. Using reference TRBV5-1 and TRBJ1-1 for the parts outside the CDR3, the full variable domain is KAGVTQTPRYLIKTRGQQVTLSCSPISGHRSVSWYQQTPGQGLQFLFEYFSETQRNKGNFPGRFSGRQFSNSRSEMNVSTLELGDSALYLCASSGRTGGTEAFFGQGTRLTVV.

This clonotype has more than one count but fewer than ten. The J gene is TRBJ1-1, the V gene TRBV15, with 9 bases matching TRBD1. Germline V gene data show CDR1 as LNHNV and CDR2 as YYDKDF (reference sequence). This CDR3 is built from 15 residues. V lost 4 bases to trimming and J lost 4 bases; unmatched junction nucleotides: 7. Written as DNA, the CDR3 is TGTGCCACCAGCACTCACAGGGGGCAGAGCACTGAAGCTTTCTTT. This gives the protein CATSTHRGQSTEAFF.

This rearrangement joins TRBV6-2 or TRBV6-3 to TRBJ2-7, with D possibly being TRBD2 (6 bases). Germline loops: CDR1 MNHEY, CDR2 SVGEGT. The CDR3 is 15 residues long. V was pared by 6 bases and J by 2 bases, with 17 bases between. Here the CDR3 reads CASSPIRGNPYEQYF. The DNA for the CDR3 is TGTGCCAGCAGCCCAATCCGGGGGAACCCCTACGAGCAGTACTTC.

This clonotype was counted between two and nine times. The gene calls are TRBV7-2 and TRBJ2-2; possibly TRBD1 for D (6 bases). CDR1 and CDR2 (germline): SGHTA, FQGNSA. This CDR3 is 15 amino acids long. Trimming shortened V by 3 bases and J by 4 bases, and 12 bases separated the two germline ends. CDR3 residues: CASSFRTVTTGELFF. CDR3 coding DNA: TGTGCCAGCAGCTTCCGGACAGTTACCACCGGGGAGCTGTTTTTT.

The chain recombines TRBV4-2 with TRBJ2-3; D unresolved. Trimming removed 0 bases from V and 3 bases from J, with 7 bases in between. Per germline, CDR1 LGHNA and CDR2 YNFKEQ. The CDR3 extends over 14 amino acids. As DNA, the CDR3 is TGTGCCAGCAGCCAAGAACGTCGTACAGATACGCAGTATTTT. Protein: CASSQERRTDTQYF.